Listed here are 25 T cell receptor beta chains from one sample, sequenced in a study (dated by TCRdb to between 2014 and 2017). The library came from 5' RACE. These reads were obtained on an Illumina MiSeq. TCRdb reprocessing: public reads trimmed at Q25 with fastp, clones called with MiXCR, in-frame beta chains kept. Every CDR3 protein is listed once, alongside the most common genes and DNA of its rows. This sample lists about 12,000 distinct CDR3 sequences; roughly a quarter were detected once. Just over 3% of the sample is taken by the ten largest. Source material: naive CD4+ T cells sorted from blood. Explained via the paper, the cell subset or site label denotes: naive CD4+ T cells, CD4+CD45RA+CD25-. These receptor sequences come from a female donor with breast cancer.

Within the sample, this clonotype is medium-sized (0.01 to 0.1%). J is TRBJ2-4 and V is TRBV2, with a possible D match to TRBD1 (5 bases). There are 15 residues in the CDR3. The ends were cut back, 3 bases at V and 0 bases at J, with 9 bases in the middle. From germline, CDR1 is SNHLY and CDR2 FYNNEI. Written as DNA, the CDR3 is TGTGCCAGCAGTGAGACAGTAAGAGCCAAAAACATTCAGTACTTC. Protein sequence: CASSETVRAKNIQYF.

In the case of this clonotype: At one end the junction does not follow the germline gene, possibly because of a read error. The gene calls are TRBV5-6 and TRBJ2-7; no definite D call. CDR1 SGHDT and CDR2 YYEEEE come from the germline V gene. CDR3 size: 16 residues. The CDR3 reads CASSLESSTSLLKQYF. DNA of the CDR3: TGCGCCAGCAGCTTGGAATCATCTACGAGCCTCCTCAAGCAGTACTTC.

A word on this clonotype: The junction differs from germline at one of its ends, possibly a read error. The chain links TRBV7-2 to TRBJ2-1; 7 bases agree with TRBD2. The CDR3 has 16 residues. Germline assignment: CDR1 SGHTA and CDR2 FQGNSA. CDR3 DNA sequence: TGTGCCAGCAGCCCGCAGGATGGCGGGAGTAGGAATGAGCAGTCCTTC. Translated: CASSPQDGGSRNEQSF. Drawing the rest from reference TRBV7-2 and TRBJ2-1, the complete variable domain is GAGVSQSPSNKVTEKGKDVELRCDPISGHTALYWYRQSLGQGLEFLIYFQGNSAPDKSGLPSDRFSAERTGGSVSTLTIQRTQQEDSAVYLCASSPQDGGSRNEQSFGPGTRLTVL.

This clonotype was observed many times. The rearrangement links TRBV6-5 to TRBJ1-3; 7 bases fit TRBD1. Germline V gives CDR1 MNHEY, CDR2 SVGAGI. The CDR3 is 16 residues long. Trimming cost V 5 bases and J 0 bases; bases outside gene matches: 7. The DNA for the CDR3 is TGTGCCAGCAGTAGAACCTGGGACAGCTCTGGAAACACCATATATTTT. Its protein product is CASSRTWDSSGNTIYF.

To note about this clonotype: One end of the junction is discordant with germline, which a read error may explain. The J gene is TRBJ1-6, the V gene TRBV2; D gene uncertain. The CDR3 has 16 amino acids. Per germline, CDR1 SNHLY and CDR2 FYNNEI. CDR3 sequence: CASSLTSSKEYSPPHF. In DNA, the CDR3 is TGTGCCAGCAGCCTGACAAGCTCCAAGGAGTATTCACCCCCCCACTTT. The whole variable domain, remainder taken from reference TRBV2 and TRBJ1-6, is EPEVTQTPSHQVTQMGQEVILRCVPISNHLYFYWYRQILGQKVEFLVSFYNNEISEKSEIFDDQFSVERPDGSNFTLKIRSTKLEDSAMYFCASSLTSSKEYSPPHFGNGTRLTVT.

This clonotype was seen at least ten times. The CDR3, as DNA: TGTGCCACCAGCAGAGAGTCTAGCGGGAGGGGGTACAATGAGCAGTTCTTC. It specifies CATSRESSGRGYNEQFF. The rearrangement joins TRBV15 to TRBJ2-1; TRBD2 aligns across 12 bases. The V gene's germline CDR1 is LNHNV and CDR2 YYDKDF (reference sequence). J gave up 4 bases and V 0 bases, and 4 bases lay outside the gene matches. This CDR3 has 17 residues.

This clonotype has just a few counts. The CDR3 DNA reads TGCGCCAGCAGCTTGGATCCGGGACTAGACACAGATACGCAGTATTTT. Translating gives CASSLDPGLDTDTQYF. This chain uses TRBV5-1 with TRBJ2-3, with TRBD2 matching 8 bases. The V segment lost 0 bases and the J segment 2 bases; nucleotides outside the gene matches: 5. This CDR3 region has 16 residues. Germline loops: CDR1 SGHRS, CDR2 YFSETQ. The whole variable domain, filled in from reference TRBV5-1 and TRBJ2-3, reads KAGVTQTPRYLIKTRGQQVTLSCSPISGHRSVSWYQQTPGQGLQFLFEYFSETQRNKGNFPGRFSGRQFSNSRSEMNVSTLELGDSALYLCASSLDPGLDTDTQYFGPGTRLTVL.

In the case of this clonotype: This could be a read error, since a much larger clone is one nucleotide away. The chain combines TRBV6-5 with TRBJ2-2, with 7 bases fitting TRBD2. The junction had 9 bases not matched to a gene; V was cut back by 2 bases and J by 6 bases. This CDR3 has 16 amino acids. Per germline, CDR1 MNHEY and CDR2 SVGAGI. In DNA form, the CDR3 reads TGTGCCAGCAGTTACAATTTGGGGGGGAGCGCCGGGGAGCTGTTTTTT. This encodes CASSYNLGGSAGELFF.

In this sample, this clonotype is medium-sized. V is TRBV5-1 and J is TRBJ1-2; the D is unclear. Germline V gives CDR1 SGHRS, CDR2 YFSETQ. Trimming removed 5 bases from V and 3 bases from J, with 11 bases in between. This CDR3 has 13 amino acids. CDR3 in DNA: TGCGCCAGCAGGACGGGAGTCGACTATGGCTACACCTTC. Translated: CASRTGVDYGYTF.

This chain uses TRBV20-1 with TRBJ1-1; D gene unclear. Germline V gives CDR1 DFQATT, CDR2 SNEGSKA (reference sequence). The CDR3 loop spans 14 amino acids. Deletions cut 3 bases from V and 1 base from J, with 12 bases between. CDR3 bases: TGCAGTGCTAGGGTGTCTGGGAGGAACACTGAAGCTTTCTTT. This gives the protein CSARVSGRNTEAFF.

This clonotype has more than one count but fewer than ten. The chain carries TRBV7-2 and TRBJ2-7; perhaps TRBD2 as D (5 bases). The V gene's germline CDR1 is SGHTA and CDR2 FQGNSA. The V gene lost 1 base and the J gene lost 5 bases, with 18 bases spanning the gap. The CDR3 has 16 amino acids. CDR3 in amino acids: CASSLGSVPLVHEQYF. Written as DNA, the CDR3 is TGTGCCAGCAGCTTAGGTAGCGTTCCCCTAGTCCACGAGCAGTACTTC. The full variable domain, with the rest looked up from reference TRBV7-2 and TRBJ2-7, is GAGVSQSPSNKVTEKGKDVELRCDPISGHTALYWYRQSLGQGLEFLIYFQGNSAPDKSGLPSDRFSAERTGGSVSTLTIQRTQQEDSAVYLCASSLGSVPLVHEQYFGPGTRLTVT.

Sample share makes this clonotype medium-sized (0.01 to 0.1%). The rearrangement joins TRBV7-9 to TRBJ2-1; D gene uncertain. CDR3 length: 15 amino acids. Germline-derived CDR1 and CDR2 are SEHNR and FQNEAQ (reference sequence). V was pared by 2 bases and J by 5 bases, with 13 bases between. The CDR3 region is CASSLSLLRNNEQFF. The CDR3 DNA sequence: TGTGCCAGCAGCTTATCTCTGTTGCGGAACAATGAGCAGTTCTTC. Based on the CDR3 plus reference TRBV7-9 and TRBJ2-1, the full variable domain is DTGVSQNPRHKITKRGQNVTFRCDPISEHNRLYWYRQTLGQGPEFLTYFQNEAQLEKSRLLSDRFSAERPKGSFSTLEIQRTEQGDSAMYLCASSLSLLRNNEQFFGPGTRLTVL.

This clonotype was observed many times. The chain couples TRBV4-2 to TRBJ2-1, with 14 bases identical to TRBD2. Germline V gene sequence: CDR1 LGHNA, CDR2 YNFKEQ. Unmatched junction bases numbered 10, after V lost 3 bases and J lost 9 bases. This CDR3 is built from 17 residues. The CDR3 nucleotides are TGTGCCAGCAGCCAGGGTCCCGGGACTAGCGGGGGCGGTGAGCAGTTCTTC. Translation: CASSQGPGTSGGGEQFF.

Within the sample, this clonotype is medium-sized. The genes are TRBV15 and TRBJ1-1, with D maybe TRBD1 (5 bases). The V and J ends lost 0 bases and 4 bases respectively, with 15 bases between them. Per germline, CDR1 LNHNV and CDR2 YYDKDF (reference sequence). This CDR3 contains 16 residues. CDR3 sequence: CATSRDGREDSTEAFF. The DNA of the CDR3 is TGTGCCACCAGCAGAGATGGCAGGGAGGACTCCACTGAAGCTTTCTTT.

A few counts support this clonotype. The CDR3 reads CASRGPGISYNEQFF. The CDR3 region has the DNA TGTGCCAGCAGAGGACCGGGTATTTCCTACAATGAGCAGTTCTTC. The chain uses TRBV7-8 and TRBJ2-1; D gene ambiguous. Germline V lookup: CDR1 SGHVS, CDR2 FQNEAQ. V dropped 6 bases and J dropped 1 base, with 13 bases sitting between them. The CDR3 extends over 15 amino acids.

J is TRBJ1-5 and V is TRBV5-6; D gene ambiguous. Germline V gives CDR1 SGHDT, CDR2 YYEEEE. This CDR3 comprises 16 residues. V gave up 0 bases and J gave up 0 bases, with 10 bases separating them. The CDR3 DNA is TGTGCCAGCAGCTTGGCGGGAGATTCTAGCAATCAGCCCCAGCATTTT. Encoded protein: CASSLAGDSSNQPQHF.

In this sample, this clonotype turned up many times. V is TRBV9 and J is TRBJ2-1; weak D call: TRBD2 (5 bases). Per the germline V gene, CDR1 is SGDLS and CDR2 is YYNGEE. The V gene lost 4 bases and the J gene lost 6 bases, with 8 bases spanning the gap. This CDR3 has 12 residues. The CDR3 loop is CASSLASNEQFF. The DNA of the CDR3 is TGTGCCAGCAGCCTAGCTTCCAATGAGCAGTTCTTC.

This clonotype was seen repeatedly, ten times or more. The CDR3 protein is CASSEAPPRSGNTIYF. The CDR3 coding sequence is TGTGCCAGCAGTGAAGCGCCCCCGAGGTCTGGAAACACCATATATTTT. The chain links TRBV6-1 to TRBJ1-3; D is undetermined. Per the germline V gene, CDR1 is MNHNS and CDR2 is SASEGT. Trimming left V 0 bases short and J 1 base short, with 10 bases between. The CDR3 loop spans 16 amino acids.

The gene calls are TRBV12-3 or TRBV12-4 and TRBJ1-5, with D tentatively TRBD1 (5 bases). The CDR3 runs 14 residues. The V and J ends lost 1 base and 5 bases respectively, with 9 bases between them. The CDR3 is CASSLGQIHQPQHF. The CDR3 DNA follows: TGTGCCAGCAGTTTAGGACAGATTCATCAGCCCCAGCATTTT.

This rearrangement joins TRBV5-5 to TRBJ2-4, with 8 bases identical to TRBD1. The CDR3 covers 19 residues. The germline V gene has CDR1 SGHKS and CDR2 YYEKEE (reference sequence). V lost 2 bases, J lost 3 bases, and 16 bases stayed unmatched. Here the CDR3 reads CASSFWGQGAVGGKNIQYF. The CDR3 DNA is TGTGCCAGCAGCTTCTGGGGGCAGGGGGCTGTCGGTGGCAAAAACATTCAGTACTTC.

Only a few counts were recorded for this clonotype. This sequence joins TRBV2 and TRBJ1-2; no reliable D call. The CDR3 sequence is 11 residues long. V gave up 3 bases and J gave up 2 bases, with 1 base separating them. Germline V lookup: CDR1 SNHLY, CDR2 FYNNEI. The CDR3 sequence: CASSDNYGYTF. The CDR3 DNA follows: TGTGCCAGCAGTGACAACTATGGCTACACCTTC.

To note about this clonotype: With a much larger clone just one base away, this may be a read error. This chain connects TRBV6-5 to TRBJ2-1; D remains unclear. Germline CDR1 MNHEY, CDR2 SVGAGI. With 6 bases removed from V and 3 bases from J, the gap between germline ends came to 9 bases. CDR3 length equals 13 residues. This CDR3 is CASRPRDYNEQFF. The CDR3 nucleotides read TGTGCCAGCAGGCCTCGCGACTACAATGAGCAGTTCTTC.

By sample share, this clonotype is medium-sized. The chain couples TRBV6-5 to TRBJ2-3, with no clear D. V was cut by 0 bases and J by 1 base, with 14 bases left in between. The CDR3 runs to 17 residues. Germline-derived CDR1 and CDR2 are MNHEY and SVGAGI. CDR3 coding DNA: TGTGCCAGCAGTTACTCGTCAACAGCTAAGGGCACAGATACGCAGTATTTT. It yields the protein CASSYSSTAKGTDTQYF.

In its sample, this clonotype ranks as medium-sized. CDR3 region: CASSSDRGPQETQYF. As DNA, the CDR3 is TGTGCCAGCAGTAGCGACAGGGGGCCTCAAGAGACCCAGTACTTC. This chain uses TRBV12-3 or TRBV12-4 with TRBJ2-5; 10 bases fit TRBD1. With V trimmed by 5 bases and J by 2 bases, 5 bases remained unmatched. The CDR3 loop spans 15 amino acids.

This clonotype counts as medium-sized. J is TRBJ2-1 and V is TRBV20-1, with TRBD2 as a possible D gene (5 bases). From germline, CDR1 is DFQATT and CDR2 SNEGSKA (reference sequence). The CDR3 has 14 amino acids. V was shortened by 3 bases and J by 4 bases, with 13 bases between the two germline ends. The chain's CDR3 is CSASAEGPYNEQFF. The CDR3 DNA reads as TGCAGTGCTAGTGCTGAGGGTCCTTACAATGAGCAGTTCTTC.